Following are 29 T cell receptor beta chains from one sample sequenced in a study of cytomegalovirus exposure and HLA in healthy donors. Both 60 Vbeta primers and 13 Jbeta primers went into the PCR. Data came from immunoSEQ multiplex PCR; TCRdb stores just in-frame clones and leaves some out. This sample's table has about 130,000 clones. Specimen: PBMCs. These receptors originate from a man between 25 and 39 years old in good health and CMV-seronegative.

The CDR3 DNA reads TGTGCCAGCAGTTTCACCTCCCCTAGCGGGAGGGCCTACTCCTACAATGAGCAGTTCTTC. Translation: CASSFTSPSGRAYSYNEQFF. The gene calls are TRBV28 and TRBJ2-1, with 12 positions matching TRBD2. This CDR3 has 20 residues. Per the germline V gene, CDR1 is MDHEN and CDR2 is SYDVKM. With V trimmed by 3 bases and J by 0 bases, 12 bases remained unmatched.

This chain links TRBV6-5 with TRBJ2-7; TRBD2 might be the D (6 bases). Per the germline V gene, CDR1 is MNHEY and CDR2 is SVGAGI. V gave up 11 bases and J gave up 2 bases, with 10 bases separating them. The CDR3 is 11 residues long. The CDR3 loop reads CAAGTAYEQYF. The CDR3 bases are TGTGCCGCGGGGACCGCCTACGAGCAGTACTTC.

V gene TRBV28 combines with J gene TRBJ2-7; 7 bases agree with TRBD1. Germline values: CDR1 MDHEN, CDR2 SYDVKM. Trimming took 6 bases from V and 2 from J; bases not matched to a gene: 4. The CDR3 extends over 13 amino acids. CDR3: CASRAGTAYEQYF. CDR3 DNA: TGTGCCAGCAGGGCAGGGACAGCCTACGAGCAGTACTTC.

V and J are TRBV9 and TRBJ2-2; the match to TRBD1 covers 8 bases. This CDR3 has 15 amino acids. J lost 2 bases, V lost 3 bases, and 3 bases had no gene match. Per the germline V gene, CDR1 is SGDLS and CDR2 is YYNGEE. For the CDR3, the DNA is TGTGCCAGCAGCGCCAGGGGGCCAAACACCGGGGAGCTGTTTTTT. This encodes CASSARGPNTGELFF.

The CDR3 sequence is CATSPDRGNNYGYTF. The DNA of the CDR3 is TGTGCCACCTCCCCGGACAGGGGGAATAACTATGGCTACACCTTC. The chain is built from TRBV19 and TRBJ1-2; 10 positions agree with TRBD1. The CDR3 consists of 15 residues. Germline CDR1 is LNHDA and CDR2 is SQIVND (reference sequence). Unmatched junction bases numbered 9, after V lost 10 bases and J lost 1 base.

This chain links TRBV6-1 with TRBJ2-7, with TRBD2 matching over 9 bases. The junction had 18 bases not matched to a gene; V was cut back by 3 bases and J by 0 bases. CDR1 is MNHNS and CDR2 is SASEGT in the germline V gene. The CDR3 runs 20 residues. CDR3 DNA sequence: TGTGCCAGCAGTGACCGCGAAGGGGGGGCTAGCGGGAAGAGCTCCTACGAGCAGTACTTC. The encoded protein is CASSDREGGASGKSSYEQYF.

The chain carries TRBV5-1 and TRBJ1-2; 9 nucleotides agree with TRBD1. The CDR3 is 15 amino acids. The V gene end was trimmed by 0 bases and the J gene end by 5 bases; junction bases not matched to a gene: 5. Looked up from germline, CDR1 is SGHRS and CDR2 is YFSETQ. CDR3 in DNA: TGCGCCAGCAGCTTGGATGGACAGGGGTCATATGGCTACACCTTC. Amino acids: CASSLDGQGSYGYTF.

The rearrangement uses TRBV14 and TRBJ1-4; D perhaps matches TRBD1 (5 bases). Trimming took 9 bases from V and 4 from J, leaving 12 bases between them. Germline V gene lookup returns CDR1 SGHDN and CDR2 FVKESK. The length of the CDR3 is 13 residues. CDR3: CARETASNEKLFF. The CDR3 coding sequence is TGTGCCAGGGAGACAGCAAGTAATGAAAAACTGTTTTTT.

The chain recombines TRBV28 with TRBJ1-1; D possibly corresponds to TRBD1 (5 bases). CDR3 size: 18 residues. Deletions cut 6 bases from V and 1 base from J, with 24 bases between. CDR1 MDHEN and CDR2 SYDVKM come from the germline V gene. DNA for the CDR3: TGTGCCAGCAGAATAGATGAATGGGGGGGACCCAGGAACACTGAAGCTTTCTTT. Its protein product is CASRIDEWGGPRNTEAFF.

V is TRBV2 and J is TRBJ2-3, with 8 bases identical to TRBD2. V lost 7 bases, J lost 4 bases, and 7 bases stayed unmatched. Germline lookup yields CDR1 SNHLY and CDR2 FYNNEI. The length of the CDR3 is 14 residues. DNA of the CDR3: TGTGCCAGCAACGGGGGGGTTGTTGCAGATACGCAGTATTTT. Its translation: CASNGGVVADTQYF.

The chain has TRBV7-9 and TRBJ2-7, with TRBD1 matching 7 bases. The CDR3 is 14 amino acids. From germline, CDR1 is SEHNR and CDR2 FQNEAQ (reference sequence). V trimming: 2 bases; J trimming: 6 bases; junction bases outside the gene matches: 7. The CDR3 is CASSLMQGVGEQYF. The CDR3 DNA reads as TGTGCCAGCAGCTTAATGCAGGGGGTGGGCGAGCAGTACTTC.

The chain combines TRBV7-9 with TRBJ1-4, with 8 bases lining up with TRBD1. The CDR3 length is 15 residues. J gave up 4 bases and V 4 bases, and 5 bases lay outside the gene matches. Germline V lookup: CDR1 SEHNR, CDR2 FQNEAQ (reference sequence). CDR3 region: CASSSWDRRNEKLFF. The CDR3 nucleotides read TGTGCCAGCAGCTCGTGGGACAGGCGTAATGAAAAACTGTTTTTT.

The J gene is TRBJ1-1, the V gene TRBV19; TRBD1 aligns across 10 bases. Per the germline V gene, CDR1 is LNHDA and CDR2 is SQIVND (reference sequence). This CDR3 region has 14 residues. Losses at the gene ends were 4 bases for V and 3 bases for J; bases not matched to a gene: 2. This CDR3 is CASSKGTGDTEAFF. DNA for the CDR3: TGTGCCAGTAGTAAAGGGACAGGGGACACTGAAGCTTTCTTT. Filled out from reference TRBV19 and TRBJ1-1, the complete variable domain reads DGGITQSPKYLFRKEGQNVTLSCEQNLNHDAMYWYRQDPGQGLRLIYYSQIVNDFQKGDIAEGYSVSREKKESFPLTVTSAQKNPTAFYLCASSKGTGDTEAFFGQGTRLTVV.

The genes are TRBV10-3 and TRBJ2-2, with D tentatively TRBD2 (5 bases). This CDR3 has 15 amino acids. CDR1 and CDR2 (germline): ENHRY, SYGVKD. Trimming shortened V by 6 bases and J by 5 bases, and 16 bases separated the two germline ends. The CDR3 loop is CAIRIGLADTGELFF. CDR3 DNA sequence: TGTGCCATCAGGATTGGGCTAGCAGATACCGGGGAGCTGTTTTTT.

The rearrangement joins TRBV7-2 to TRBJ2-7; 7 bases line up with TRBD1. CDR3 length: 14 amino acids. V trimming: 4 bases; J trimming: 6 bases; junction bases outside the gene matches: 9. Germline V gene lookup returns CDR1 SGHTA and CDR2 FQGNSA. The CDR3, as DNA: TGTGCCAGCAGCTCGTGGGACAGAAAGGCCGAGCAGTACTTC. As protein: CASSSWDRKAEQYF. The full variable domain, with the rest looked up from reference TRBV7-2 and TRBJ2-7, is GAGVSQSPSNKVTEKGKDVELRCDPISGHTALYWYRQSLGQGLEFLIYFQGNSAPDKSGLPSDRFSAERTGGSVSTLTIQRTQQEDSAVYLCASSSWDRKAEQYFGPGTRLTVT.

The J gene is TRBJ2-2, the V gene TRBV19; the D gene is possibly TRBD2 (6 bases). Trimming removed 3 bases at V and 3 bases at J, with 11 bases between. The CDR3 totals 15 residues. The germline gives CDR1 LNHDA, CDR2 SQIVND (reference sequence). Here the CDR3 reads CASSIRTIYTGELFF. The CDR3 DNA is TGTGCCAGTAGTATCCGGACTATCTACACCGGGGAGCTGTTTTTT.

The chain is built from TRBV29-1 and TRBJ2-1; TRBD1 might be the D (6 bases). The CDR3 sequence is 13 residues long. The germline V gene encodes CDR1 SQVTM and CDR2 ANQGSEA. V gave up 6 bases and J gave up 6 bases, with 15 bases separating them. CDR3 nucleotides: TGCAGCGTGCTCCCAGGGGCGCCCAATGAGCAGTTCTTC. This gives the protein CSVLPGAPNEQFF.

The chain employs TRBV7-2 and TRBJ1-5; 8 bases are a match to TRBD1. The V gene's germline CDR1 is SGHTA and CDR2 FQGNSA. CDR3 size: 13 residues. Trimming took 4 bases from V and 7 from J; bases not matched to a gene: 3. In DNA form, the CDR3 reads TGTGCCAGCAGCTCCCGGGACAGGCAGCCCCAGCATTTT. Translated: CASSSRDRQPQHF. The variable domain in full, completed from reference TRBV7-2 and TRBJ1-5, reads GAGVSQSPSNKVTEKGKDVELRCDPISGHTALYWYRQSLGQGLEFLIYFQGNSAPDKSGLPSDRFSAERTGGSVSTLTIQRTQQEDSAVYLCASSSRDRQPQHFGDGTRLSIL.

The chain is built from TRBV7-2 and TRBJ2-2; the match to TRBD1 covers 9 bases. V shed 4 bases, J shed 4 bases, and the junction held 1 base outside the gene matches. Germline V gives CDR1 SGHTA, CDR2 FQGNSA. This CDR3 is built from 14 residues. The CDR3 DNA reads as TGTGCCAGCAGCTCGGGACAGGGCACCGGGGAGCTGTTTTTT. Amino acid sequence: CASSSGQGTGELFF.

This sequence joins TRBV9 and TRBJ2-2; no firm D call. Germline CDR1 is SGDLS and CDR2 is YYNGEE. V lost 0 bases, J lost 1 base, and 13 bases lay in between. The CDR3 runs to 17 residues. The CDR3 DNA sequence: TGTGCCAGCAGCGTAGCAGGTGGTGGCTGGAACACCGGGGAGCTGTTTTTT. This sequence encodes CASSVAGGGWNTGELFF.

The chain couples TRBV6-1 to TRBJ1-2; maybe TRBD1 (6 bases). This CDR3 is 14 amino acids long. Between the trimmed V and J ends, which lost 4 bases and 3 bases, there was a span of 12 bases. Germline lookup yields CDR1 MNHNS and CDR2 SASEGT. The CDR3 bases are TGTGCCAGCAGTGTATTTGGGGGCGACTATGGCTACACCTTC. Encoded protein: CASSVFGGDYGYTF.

The rearrangement uses TRBV7-6 and TRBJ2-7, with a weak D call TRBD2 (5 bases). Germline CDR1 and CDR2: SGHVS and FNYEAQ. The V end lost 5 bases, the J end lost 6 bases, and 20 bases lay between the germline ends. CDR3 size: 15 residues. CDR3 in amino acids: CASSPRVGSIAEQYF. DNA for the CDR3: TGTGCCAGCAGCCCCCGGGTAGGGAGCATTGCCGAGCAGTACTTC.

A note on this clone: The junction shows a germline mismatch at one end, possibly a read error. The sample carries other DNA sequences with the same CDR3. V gene TRBV6-5 combines with J gene TRBJ1-1; D might be TRBD1 (6 bases). Germline CDR1 and CDR2: MNHEY and SVGAGI. This CDR3 contains 15 residues. The CDR3 is CASSSTGNPNTEAFF. The CDR3 coding sequence is TGTGCCAGCAGTTCAACAGGGAATCCGAACACCGAAGCTTTCTTT.

The V gene is TRBV19, the J gene TRBJ1-5, with TRBD1 as a possible D gene (5 bases). Germline lookup yields CDR1 LNHDA and CDR2 SQIVND (reference sequence). The CDR3 contains 17 residues. Trimming removed 1 base at V and 6 bases at J, with 19 bases between. CDR3: CASSIGLFGQGGQPQHF. Written as DNA, the CDR3 is TGTGCCAGTAGTATAGGGCTTTTCGGGCAGGGCGGTCAGCCCCAGCATTTT.

The V call is TRBV4-2, the J call TRBJ2-3, with D tentatively TRBD2 (5 bases). The CDR3 is 16 amino acids. Deletions cut 0 bases from V and 3 bases from J, with 13 bases between. Germline values: CDR1 LGHNA, CDR2 YNFKEQ. In DNA, the CDR3 is TGTGCCAGCAGCCAAGATGCCGGGATTGAGACAGATACGCAGTATTTT. It yields the protein CASSQDAGIETDTQYF.

The chain carries TRBV25-1 and TRBJ2-2, with 7 positions matching TRBD2. CDR3 length: 13 residues. V was pared by 2 bases and J by 6 bases, with 0 bases of the junction left unmatched. Germline V gene data show CDR1 as MGHDK and CDR2 as SYGVNS. CDR3 in DNA: TGTGCCAGCAGTGAAGCGGGAGCCGGGGAGCTGTTTTTT. Protein: CASSEAGAGELFF.

J is TRBJ2-1 and V is TRBV19; TRBD2 aligns across 10 bases. The V segment lost 5 bases and the J segment 7 bases; nucleotides outside the gene matches: 5. The CDR3 sequence is 14 residues long. From germline, CDR1 is LNHDA and CDR2 SQIVND (reference sequence). The CDR3 coding sequence is TGTGCCAGTAGTCCAGCGGGAGGGGGAAATGAGCAGTTCTTC. Its translation is CASSPAGGGNEQFF.

The chain combines TRBV28 with TRBJ1-1; D perhaps matches TRBD1 (6 bases). This CDR3 spans 15 amino acids. Trimming stripped 3 bases from V and 4 bases from J, with 15 bases between. The germline V gene encodes CDR1 MDHEN and CDR2 SYDVKM. In DNA form, the CDR3 reads TGTGCCAGCAGTTTTAGATGGGGGCTGGTCACTGAAGCTTTCTTT. Protein product: CASSFRWGLVTEAFF.

The V and J genes are TRBV29-1 and TRBJ2-7; 7 nucleotides align to TRBD2. V lost 6 bases, J lost 0 bases, and 8 bases stayed unmatched. The CDR3 is 14 residues long. Germline assignment: CDR1 SQVTM and CDR2 ANQGSEA. The DNA of the CDR3 is TGCAGCGTCCAAACGAGCGGGGACTCCTACGAGCAGTACTTC. It yields the protein CSVQTSGDSYEQYF.